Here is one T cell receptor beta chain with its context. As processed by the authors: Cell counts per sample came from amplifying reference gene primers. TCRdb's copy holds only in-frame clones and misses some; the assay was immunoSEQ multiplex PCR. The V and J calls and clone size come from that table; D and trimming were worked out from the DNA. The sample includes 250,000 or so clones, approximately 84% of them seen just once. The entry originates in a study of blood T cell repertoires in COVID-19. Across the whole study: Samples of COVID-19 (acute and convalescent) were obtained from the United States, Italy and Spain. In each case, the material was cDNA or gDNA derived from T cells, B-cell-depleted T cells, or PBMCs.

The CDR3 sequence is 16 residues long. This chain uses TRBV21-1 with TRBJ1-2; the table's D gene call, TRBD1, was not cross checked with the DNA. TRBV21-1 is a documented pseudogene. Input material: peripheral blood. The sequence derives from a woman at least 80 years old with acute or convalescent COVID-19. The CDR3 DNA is TGTGCCAGCAGCTTAAAAGGCCCCGCAGGGGGATTGGGCTACACCTTC. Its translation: CASSLKGPAGGLGYTF.